Below, 27 T cell receptor beta chains from the same sample are listed, as sequenced in a study of blood T cell repertoires in COVID-19. Repertoires were generated with immunoSEQ multiplex PCR, while TCRdb's copy carries only in-frame clones and drops some. The table includes 20,000 to 25,000 clones, 86% detected once. Material: peripheral blood. The receptors come from a woman aged 80 or over with active or convalescent COVID-19.

V is TRBV28 and J is TRBJ1-1, with D unclear. Germline V gives CDR1 MDHEN, CDR2 SYDVKM. The CDR3 is 13 residues long. V was clipped by 6 bases and J by 0 bases, with 8 bases between them. CDR3 coding DNA: TGTGCCAGCAGGGAGGGCTTGAACACTGAAGCTTTCTTT. This translates into CASREGLNTEAFF.

The V gene is TRBV9, the J gene TRBJ2-3; 7 nucleotides align to TRBD1. Losses at the gene ends were 2 bases for V and 2 bases for J; bases not matched to a gene: 8. Germline CDR1 reads SGDLS; CDR2 reads YYNGEE. The CDR3 is 16 residues long. CDR3 protein: CASSVAMGQFTDTQYF. CDR3 DNA sequence: TGTGCCAGCAGCGTGGCGATGGGACAGTTCACAGATACGCAGTATTTT.

This clone has just a few counts. The chain joins TRBV28 to TRBJ1-5; no definite D call. This CDR3 spans 15 amino acids. Trimming shortened V by 3 bases and J by 9 bases, and 18 bases separated the two germline ends. The germline gives CDR1 MDHEN, CDR2 SYDVKM. The CDR3 DNA follows: TGTGCCAGCAGTTTTCTGGCGGCAGAGGGTCGGCCCCAGCATTTT. Translated: CASSFLAAEGRPQHF.

The genes are TRBV9 and TRBJ2-3; 8 bases align to TRBD1. Germline CDR1 and CDR2: SGDLS and YYNGEE. This CDR3 comprises 14 residues. V gave up 5 bases and J gave up 5 bases; unmatched junction bases: 7. DNA for the CDR3: TGTGCCAGCAGTGGCCAGGGGGCGTTAGATACGCAGTATTTT. Amino acids: CASSGQGALDTQYF.

The chain joins TRBV5-1 to TRBJ1-1; 12 positions agree with TRBD1. Germline CDR1 reads SGHRS; CDR2 reads YFSETQ. The trim removed 6 bases at V and 1 base at J, leaving 13 bases unmatched. The CDR3 has 18 residues. The CDR3: CASTTIPGQGASNTEAFF. The CDR3 nucleotides read TGCGCCAGCACAACGATCCCGGGACAGGGGGCATCGAACACTGAAGCTTTCTTT.

V and J are TRBV27 and TRBJ2-3; D is ambiguous. Trimming took 2 bases from V and 6 from J, leaving 15 bases between them. CDR1 is MNHEY and CDR2 is SMNVEV in the germline V gene (reference sequence). This CDR3 spans 15 amino acids. The CDR3 nucleotides read TGTGCCAGCAGTTTAAGACCAAAGCAGGCGGATACGCAGTATTTT. It encodes CASSLRPKQADTQYF.

The chain employs TRBV2 and TRBJ2-7; D is unresolved. The CDR3 has 11 amino acids. CDR1 is SNHLY, CDR2 FYNNEI, per germline. Trimming left V 10 bases short and J 3 bases short, with 10 bases between. CDR3 sequence: CATSADYEQYF. The CDR3, as DNA: TGTGCCACCTCCGCGGACTACGAGCAGTACTTC.

The CDR3 reads CASSFGTGGNYGYTF. The DNA of the CDR3 is TGTGCCAGCAGCTTCGGGACAGGGGGCAACTATGGCTACACCTTC. The chain couples TRBV7-9 to TRBJ1-2; 12 positions agree with TRBD1. There are 15 residues in the CDR3. Germline V gene lookup returns CDR1 SEHNR and CDR2 FQNEAQ (reference sequence). The junction had 1 base not matched to a gene; V was cut back by 3 bases and J by 2 bases.

The V and J genes are TRBV2 and TRBJ1-1; TRBD1 agrees at 8 bases. With 3 bases clipped from V and 4 bases from J, the junction kept 4 bases outside the gene matches. The CDR3 covers 14 residues. Germline V gene lookup returns CDR1 SNHLY and CDR2 FYNNEI. The CDR3 DNA reads TGTGCCAGCAGTGAGGACAGGGTGGGCACTGAAGCTTTCTTT. Its translation is CASSEDRVGTEAFF. Filled out from reference TRBV2 and TRBJ1-1, the complete variable domain reads EPEVTQTPSHQVTQMGQEVILRCVPISNHLYFYWYRQILGQKVEFLVSFYNNEISEKSEIFDDQFSVERPDGSNFTLKIRSTKLEDSAMYFCASSEDRVGTEAFFGQGTRLTVV.

In its sample, this clone was seen once. The rearrangement uses TRBV7-9 and TRBJ1-2; a weak D match, TRBD1 (6 bases). The germline V and J ends were trimmed by 5 bases and 4 bases, with 20 bases remaining between them. This CDR3 comprises 16 residues. The V gene's germline CDR1 is SEHNR and CDR2 FQNEAQ (reference sequence). The CDR3 here is CASSPTTGLISYGYTF. The CDR3 DNA is TGTGCCAGCAGCCCAACAACAGGGCTAATTTCCTATGGCTACACCTTC.

This chain links TRBV28 with TRBJ1-2, with 7 nucleotides matching TRBD1. Germline CDR1 and CDR2: MDHEN and SYDVKM. Trimming removed 4 bases from V and 6 bases from J; junction bases left unmatched: 8. The CDR3 length is 14 residues. This chain's CDR3 is CASSSTDRKNGYTF. CDR3 bases: TGTGCCAGCAGTTCCACGGACAGGAAGAATGGCTACACCTTC.

The CDR3 is CASSLIGQGARYEQYF. The CDR3 DNA follows: TGTGCCAGCAGTTTGATCGGACAGGGGGCCAGATACGAGCAGTACTTC. V is TRBV27 and J is TRBJ2-7; TRBD1 matches at 11 bases. The CDR3 loop spans 16 amino acids. Germline V CDR1 and CDR2: MNHEY, SMNVEV (reference sequence). J lost 4 bases, V lost 3 bases, and 8 bases had no gene match.

The chain carries TRBV27 and TRBJ2-6, with a possible D match to TRBD1 (5 bases). With 5 bases removed from V and 2 bases from J, the gap between germline ends came to 10 bases. Per the germline V gene, CDR1 is MNHEY and CDR2 is SMNVEV (reference sequence). The CDR3 extends over 15 amino acids. The CDR3 protein is CASSPQGTGANVLTF. DNA of the CDR3: TGTGCCAGCAGTCCCCAGGGAACTGGGGCCAACGTCCTGACTTTC. Looking up the rest from reference TRBV27 and TRBJ2-6 gives the full variable domain: EAQVTQNPRYLITVTGKKLTVTCSQNMNHEYMSWYRQDPGLGLRQIYYSMNVEVTDKGDVPEGYKVSRKEKRNFPLILESPSPNQTSLYFCASSPQGTGANVLTFGAGSRLTVL.

The rearrangement uses TRBV5-8 and TRBJ2-1, with D possibly being TRBD2 (5 bases). The ends were cut back, 0 bases at V and 4 bases at J, with 14 bases in the middle. This CDR3 is 16 amino acids long. The germline CDR1 and CDR2 sequences are SGHTS and YDEGEE. CDR3 in DNA: TGTGCCAGCAGCTTGGTTATAGGACTTGGTTACAATGAGCAGTTCTTC. Translated, it gives CASSLVIGLGYNEQFF.

This chain connects TRBV15 to TRBJ2-1; TRBD2 matches 13 bases. The CDR3 runs 20 residues. The V and J ends lost 4 bases and 4 bases, in that order; junction bases with no gene match: 16. Germline V lookup: CDR1 LNHNV, CDR2 YYDKDF (reference sequence). The CDR3 loop is CATSTTIPAEGLAGYNEQFF. The CDR3 DNA sequence: TGTGCCACCAGCACAACTATCCCAGCTGAGGGACTAGCGGGGTACAATGAGCAGTTCTTC.

This chain links TRBV19 with TRBJ2-5; 8 bases align to TRBD1. The V gene's germline CDR1 is LNHDA and CDR2 SQIVND (reference sequence). The V and J ends lost 6 bases and 2 bases, in that order; junction bases with no gene match: 11. The CDR3 loop spans 16 amino acids. CDR3 DNA sequence: TGTGCCAGTAGCCGAATCGACAGGGGTCGTCAAGAGACCCAGTACTTC. As protein: CASSRIDRGRQETQYF.

V gene TRBV4-3 combines with J gene TRBJ2-6, with D uncertain. Germline lookup yields CDR1 LGHNA and CDR2 YSLEER. The V gene lost 0 bases and the J gene lost 0 bases, with 6 bases spanning the gap. The CDR3 sequence is 16 residues long. CDR3 loop: CASSQDGSSGANVLTF. The CDR3 region has the DNA TGCGCCAGCAGCCAAGATGGTAGCTCTGGGGCCAACGTCCTGACTTTC.

This chain connects TRBV27 to TRBJ2-7; 7 bases are a match to TRBD2. CDR3 size: 15 residues. Germline V CDR1 and CDR2: MNHEY, SMNVEV (reference sequence). The junction had 15 bases not matched to a gene; V was cut back by 6 bases and J by 7 bases. The CDR3 reads CASSRQGREPGEQYF. Written as DNA, the CDR3 is TGTGCCAGCAGCCGCCAAGGGCGGGAGCCGGGAGAGCAGTACTTC.

The genes are TRBV3-1 (or the pseudogene TRBV3-2) and TRBJ2-5, with 8 bases fitting TRBD2. The CDR3 runs 15 residues. The germline V gene encodes CDR1 LGHDT and CDR2 YNNKEL (reference sequence). The V segment lost 0 bases and the J segment 5 bases; nucleotides outside the gene matches: 5. CDR3 nucleotides: TGTGCCAGCAGCCAAGAGGGACTAGGAGGGGAGACCCAGTACTTC. Translating gives CASSQEGLGGETQYF.

The rearrangement uses TRBV7-3 and TRBJ2-2; D possibly corresponds to TRBD1 (6 bases). There are 15 residues in the CDR3. The germline V gene has CDR1 SGHTA and CDR2 FQGTGA. V lost 5 bases and J 3 bases, leaving 13 bases between the germline ends. The CDR3: CASSATDSHTGELFF. For the CDR3, the DNA is TGTGCCAGCAGCGCTACGGACAGCCACACCGGGGAGCTGTTTTTT.

V usage is TRBV28 and J usage is TRBJ1-4; D is ambiguous. V lost 5 bases, J lost 11 bases, and 9 bases lay in between. Germline-derived CDR1 and CDR2 are MDHEN and SYDVKM. The CDR3 runs to 11 residues. CDR3 sequence (DNA): TGTGCCAGCAGTCTCAGGTGGAAACTGTTTTTT. Protein: CASSLRWKLFF.

The rearrangement uses TRBV5-1 and TRBJ1-2, with 10 bases matching TRBD1. The CDR3 contains 18 residues. Looked up from germline, CDR1 is SGHRS and CDR2 is YFSETQ. V shed 0 bases and J 2 bases; nucleotides not matched to a gene: 10. The CDR3 is CASSLAKTGGAGNYGYTF. CDR3 DNA: TGCGCCAGCAGCTTGGCTAAGACAGGGGGCGCCGGGAACTATGGCTACACCTTC.

V gene TRBV7-6 combines with J gene TRBJ2-1, with 9 bases that match TRBD1. This CDR3 contains 15 residues. Germline CDR1 reads SGHVS; CDR2 reads FNYEAQ. V lost 6 bases and J lost 9; bases outside the gene matches: 12. The DNA of the CDR3 is TGTGCCAGCAGTCCCTGGACAGGGGACTCCAGTGAGCAGTTCTTC. Amino acids: CASSPWTGDSSEQFF.

The chain combines TRBV19 with TRBJ1-2; the match to TRBD1 covers 7 bases. The CDR3 contains 13 residues. Germline CDR1 LNHDA, CDR2 SQIVND (reference sequence). After removal of 5 bases from V and 7 bases from J, the junction contained 7 bases not matched to a gene. CDR3 in amino acids: CASSPGGFSGYTF. The CDR3 region has the DNA TGTGCCAGTAGTCCAGGGGGTTTCAGTGGCTACACCTTC.

The V call is TRBV27, the J call TRBJ1-5; 9 bases are shared with TRBD1. Germline loops: CDR1 MNHEY, CDR2 SMNVEV (reference sequence). With 5 bases clipped from V and 4 bases from J, the junction kept 6 bases outside the gene matches. The CDR3 extends over 15 amino acids. CDR3 nucleotide sequence: TGTGCCAGCAGTCGGGGACAGGGTCTGAATCAGCCCCAGCATTTT. Amino acid sequence: CASSRGQGLNQPQHF.

The chain has TRBV7-6 and TRBJ2-7; D is undetermined. The CDR3 is 14 amino acids. Trimming left V 3 bases short and J 6 bases short, with 15 bases between. Germline lookup yields CDR1 SGHVS and CDR2 FNYEAQ. DNA of the CDR3: TGTGCCAGCAGCTTGATACCGGGTCCCACCGAGCAGTACTTC. Residues: CASSLIPGPTEQYF.

The chain couples TRBV5-1 to TRBJ1-1, with 8 bases matching TRBD1. V lost 1 base and J lost 6; bases outside the gene matches: 5. The CDR3 totals 14 residues. The germline CDR1 and CDR2 sequences are SGHRS and YFSETQ. CDR3 DNA sequence: TGCGCCAGCAGCTTGTCTCCGGACAGGGCTGAAGCTTTCTTT. Its protein product is CASSLSPDRAEAFF. Supplemented by reference TRBV5-1 and TRBJ1-1, the full variable domain reads KAGVTQTPRYLIKTRGQQVTLSCSPISGHRSVSWYQQTPGQGLQFLFEYFSETQRNKGNFPGRFSGRQFSNSRSEMNVSTLELGDSALYLCASSLSPDRAEAFFGQGTRLTVV.